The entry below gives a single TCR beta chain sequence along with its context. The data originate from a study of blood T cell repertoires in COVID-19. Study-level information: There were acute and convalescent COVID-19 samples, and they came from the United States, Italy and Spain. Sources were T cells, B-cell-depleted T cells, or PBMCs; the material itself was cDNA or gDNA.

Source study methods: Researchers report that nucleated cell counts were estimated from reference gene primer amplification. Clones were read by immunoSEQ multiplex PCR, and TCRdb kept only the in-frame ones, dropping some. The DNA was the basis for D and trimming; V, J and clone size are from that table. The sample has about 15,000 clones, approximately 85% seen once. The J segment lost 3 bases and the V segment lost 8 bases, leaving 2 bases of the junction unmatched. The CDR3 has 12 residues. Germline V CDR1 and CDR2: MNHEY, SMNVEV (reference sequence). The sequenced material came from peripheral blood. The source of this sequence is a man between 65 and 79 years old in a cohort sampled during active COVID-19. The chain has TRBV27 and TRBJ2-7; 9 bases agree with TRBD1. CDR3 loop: CASRTGDYEQYF. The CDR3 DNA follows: TGTGCCAGCCGGACAGGGGACTACGAGCAGTACTTC.